The rows below give T cell receptor beta chains drawn from one sample of a study of blood T cell repertoires in COVID-19. Produced via immunoSEQ multiplex PCR; TCRdb's table is partial and in-frame only. Of about 50,000 clones detected, about 89% appear once; the ten largest clones hold approximately 26%. Sample: peripheral blood. Receptors were obtained from a human donor in a cohort sampled during active COVID-19. The CDR3 runs from the conserved cysteine through the conserved F or W. A D gene is named only where the DNA matches it firmly. The listing skips clone size in some rows; elsewhere it reads once, few, many or a size class.

CASSEDSHSTDTQYF,TGTGCCAGCAGCGAAGATAGCCATAGCACAGATACGCAGTATTTT,15,TRBV14,.,TRBJ2-3,.
CASSLAEGAMHNSPLHF,TGCGCCAGCAGCTTGGCGGAGGGGGCGATGCATAATTCACCCCTCCACTTT,17,TRBV5-1,.,TRBJ1-6,TRBD1
CASSPRDRGTGGRVDTQYF,TGTGCCAGCAGCCCTCGGGACAGGGGGACAGGGGGCCGAGTAGATACGCAGTATTTT,19,TRBV9,.,TRBJ2-3,TRBD1
CASSTRQGWSSGANVLTF,TGTGCCAGTAGTACCCGACAGGGTTGGAGCTCTGGGGCCAACGTCCTGACTTTC,18,TRBV19,.,TRBJ2-6,TRBD1
CASSQLRATSLSTDTQYF,TGCGCCAGCAGCCAACTGAGGGCGACTAGTTTAAGCACAGATACGCAGTATTTT,18,TRBV4-3,.,TRBJ2-3,.
CASSLGLAGGPGIQYF,TGTGCCAGCAGCCTTGGACTAGCGGGAGGGCCTGGCATTCAGTACTTC,16,TRBV6-2/TRBV6-3,.,TRBJ2-4,TRBD2
CASSWGGESGYTF,TGTGCCAGCAGCTGGGGTGGGGAGAGCGGCTACACCTTC,13,TRBV11-2,.,TRBJ1-2,.
CASGAGSYDGYTF,TGTGCCAGCGGTGCAGGGTCCTACGATGGCTACACCTTC,13,TRBV6-6,.,TRBJ1-2,.
CASSRRSRESSGELFF,TGTGCCAGCAGCCGCCGCTCGCGGGAGTCGTCAGGGGAGCTGTTTTTT,16,TRBV7-2,.,TRBJ2-2,TRBD2
CASRLALGENGEQFF,TGTGCAAGTCGCTTAGCGCTCGGAGAGAACGGTGAGCAGTTCTTC,15,TRBV12-2,.,TRBJ2-1,.
CASSLPGQGTQYGYTF,TGTGCCAGCAGCCTTCCGGGACAGGGGACCCAGTATGGCTACACCTTC,16,TRBV6-6,.,TRBJ1-2,TRBD1
CASSLVVAGELFF,TGCGCCAGCAGCTTGGTAGTAGCCGGGGAGCTGTTTTTT,13,TRBV5-1,.,TRBJ2-2,.
CASSPTQETQYF,TGCGCCAGCAGCCCGACTCAAGAGACCCAGTACTTC,12,TRBV5-1,.,TRBJ2-5,.
CASSVTASNSGANVLTF,TGCGCCAGCAGCGTGACAGCCTCCAACTCTGGGGCCAACGTCCTGACTTTC,17,TRBV5-1,.,TRBJ2-6,.
CASSPLTGVNTGELFF,TGCGCCAGCAGCCCCCTGACAGGGGTGAACACCGGGGAGCTGTTTTTT,16,TRBV5-1,.,TRBJ2-2,TRBD1
CASSLVATSTDTQYF,TGCGCCAGCAGCTTGGTAGCTACTAGCACAGATACGCAGTATTTT,15,TRBV5-1,.,TRBJ2-3,.
CASSNLDRAGEQYF,TGTGCCAGCTCAAACCTGGACAGGGCGGGCGAGCAGTACTTC,14,TRBV18,.,TRBJ2-7,TRBD1
CASSLTGGRGLETQYF,TGTGCCAGCAGCTTAACCGGCGGCAGGGGCCTCGAGACCCAGTACTTC,16,TRBV5-4,.,TRBJ2-5,.
CASKRTGGSYGYTF,TGTGCCAGCAAGCGGACAGGGGGTAGCTATGGCTACACCTTC,14,TRBV6-5,.,TRBJ1-2,TRBD1
CASSLLVGEQFF,TGTGCCAGCAGCTTGCTAGTGGGTGAGCAGTTCTTC,12,TRBV7-2,few,TRBJ2-1,.
CASSLGLQGAATQYF,TGTGCCAGCAGCCTAGGGCTACAGGGTGCGGCTACGCAGTATTTT,15,TRBV3-1/TRBV3-2,.,TRBJ2-3,.
CASSPRSSSYEQYF,TGTGCCAGCAGCCCCCGGTCGAGCTCCTACGAGCAGTACTTC,14,TRBV7-3,.,TRBJ2-7,.
CASKASGGETQYF,TGTGCCAGCAAAGCTAGCGGAGGGGAGACCCAGTACTTC,13,TRBV28,.,TRBJ2-5,TRBD2
CASSASGEGTDTQYF,TGTGCCAGCAGTGCTAGCGGGGAGGGCACAGATACGCAGTATTTT,15,TRBV28,.,TRBJ2-3,TRBD2
CASSKVRGENQPQHF,TGTGCCAGCAGCAAAGTCCGGGGGGAGAATCAGCCCCAGCATTTT,15,TRBV21-1,.,TRBJ1-5,.
CASSLDRGKYNEQFF,TGTGCCAGCAGCTTAGATCGCGGGAAATACAATGAGCAGTTCTTC,15,TRBV11-2,.,TRBJ2-1,.
CASSQGLRGNYGYTF,TGTGCCAGCAGCCAAGGTTTGCGGGGAAACTATGGCTACACCTTC,15,TRBV14,.,TRBJ1-2,.
CASSYLTSGYNEQFF,TGTGCCAGCAGTTACTTGACTAGCGGATACAATGAGCAGTTCTTC,15,TRBV6-5,.,TRBJ2-1,TRBD2
CASSLKDQRVTDTQYF,TGCGCCAGCAGCTTGAAAGATCAGCGGGTCACAGATACGCAGTATTTT,16,TRBV5-1,.,TRBJ2-3,.
CASSLPGGPNTEAFF,TGCGCCAGCAGCTTACCAGGGGGCCCGAACACTGAAGCTTTCTTT,15,TRBV5-1,.,TRBJ1-1,TRBD1
CASSQRTSQETQYF,TGTGCCAGCAGTCAGCGGACTAGCCAAGAGACCCAGTACTTC,14,TRBV6-6,.,TRBJ2-5,TRBD2
CASSVIESGTGELFF,TGTGCCAGCAGCGTAATCGAAAGCGGGACCGGGGAGCTGTTTTTT,15,TRBV9,few,TRBJ2-2,.
CASSQTGGGNQPQHF,TGTGCCAGCAGCCAAACAGGGGGTGGCAATCAGCCCCAGCATTTT,15,TRBV16,.,TRBJ1-5,TRBD1
CASTSLGTSGEQFF,TGTGCCAGCACCTCTCTGGGGACTAGCGGGGAGCAGTTCTTC,14,TRBV28,.,TRBJ2-1,TRBD2
CEGAGVVTQYF,TGTGAAGGAGCGGGAGTGGTGACCCAGTACTTC,11,TRBV3-1/TRBV3-2,.,TRBJ2-5,TRBD2
CASSLNRDRETQYF,TGTGCCAGCAGCTTAAACAGGGATCGAGAGACCCAGTACTTC,14,TRBV7-2,.,TRBJ2-5,.
CASSVIQGNEQFF,TGTGCCAGCAGCGTTATACAGGGGAATGAGCAGTTCTTC,13,TRBV9,.,TRBJ2-1,TRBD1
CASRLAGAADTQYF,TGTGCCAGCAGGTTAGCGGGAGCGGCAGATACGCAGTATTTT,14,TRBV6-5,.,TRBJ2-3,TRBD2
CASSLELAGLLNTGELFF,TGTGCCAGCAGTTTAGAGCTAGCGGGGCTACTGAACACCGGGGAGCTGTTTTTT,18,TRBV28,.,TRBJ2-2,TRBD2
CASSMGTVSYGYTF,TGTGCCAGTAGTATGGGGACAGTTAGCTATGGCTACACCTTC,14,TRBV19,.,TRBJ1-2,TRBD1
CASSHTRAGSADTQYF,TGCGCCAGCAGCCATACTCGGGCAGGGTCCGCAGATACGCAGTATTTT,16,TRBV4-3,.,TRBJ2-3,.